Reported below is one TCR beta chain. Its specificity is not known. The V gene's germline CDR1 is SGHRS and CDR2 YFSETQ. This CDR3 region has 15 residues. J gave up 2 bases and V 0 bases, and 5 bases lay outside the gene matches. The sample is drawn from a study of beta chain features in type 1 diabetes. Regarding the study as a whole: It was among patients, rather than healthy donors, that naive, central memory and Treg TCRB repertoires appeared more similar. TCRB CDR3s from Type 1 diabetes patients were moderately but significantly shorter in all four CD4+ subsets.

One heparinised draw, averaging about 116 mL, was taken per donor. Cell sorting via CD45RO/CCR7/CD25/CD127/CD95/CD27 was performed to obtain CD4+ naive, central memory, regulatory and stem cell-like memory cells. The investigators reverse transcribed all of the isolated RNA, so they sequenced expressed TCRB transcripts. The assay was immunoSEQ multiplex PCR, and TCRdb's table has in-frame clones only and misses some. Of approximately 730,000 clones in the sample, about an eighth were seen once. The chain combines TRBV5-1 with TRBJ2-7; 7 bases match TRBD2. Sequenced input: naive CD4+ T cells from blood. This TCR derives from a man aged 18 to 29 with type 1 diabetes. CDR3 in amino acids: CASSLEAGTTYEQYF. The CDR3 nucleotides are TGCGCCAGCAGCTTGGAAGCCGGGACTACCTACGAGCAGTACTTC.